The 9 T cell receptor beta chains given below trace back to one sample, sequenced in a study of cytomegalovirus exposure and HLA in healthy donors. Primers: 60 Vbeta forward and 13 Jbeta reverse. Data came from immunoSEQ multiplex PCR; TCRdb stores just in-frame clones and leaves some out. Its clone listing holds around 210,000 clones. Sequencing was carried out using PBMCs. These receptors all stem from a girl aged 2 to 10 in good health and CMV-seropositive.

The CDR3 region is CASSLQTGSGSPLHF. Here the CDR3 DNA reads TGTGCCAGCAGCTTACAAACTGGGAGTGGCTCACCCCTCCACTTT. This rearrangement joins TRBV7-3 to TRBJ1-6; no firm D call. CDR3 length: 15 amino acids. Between the trimmed V and J ends, which lost 2 bases and 10 bases, there was a span of 15 bases. Germline lookup yields CDR1 SGHTA and CDR2 FQGTGA.

The CDR3 sequence: CASSPGTGYNEQFF. DNA of the CDR3: TGTGCCAGCAGTCCCGGGACAGGGTACAATGAGCAGTTCTTC. V is TRBV6-5 and J is TRBJ2-1; 9 bases are shared with TRBD1. In germline, CDR1 is MNHEY, CDR2 SVGAGI. The trim removed 5 bases at V and 4 bases at J, leaving 3 bases unmatched. This CDR3 region has 14 residues.

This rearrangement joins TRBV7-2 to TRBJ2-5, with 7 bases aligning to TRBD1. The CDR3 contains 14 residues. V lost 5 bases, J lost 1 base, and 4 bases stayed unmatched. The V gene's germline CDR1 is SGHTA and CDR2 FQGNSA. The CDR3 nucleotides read TGTGCCAGCAGCCGAGGGACAGCCCAAGAGACCCAGTACTTC. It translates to CASSRGTAQETQYF.

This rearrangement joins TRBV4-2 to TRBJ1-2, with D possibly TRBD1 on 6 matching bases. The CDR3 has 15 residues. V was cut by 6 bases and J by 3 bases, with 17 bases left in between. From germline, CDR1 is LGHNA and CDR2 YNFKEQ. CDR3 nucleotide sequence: TGTGCCAGCAGGAGCCTAGGGGGGGTGGACTATGGCTACACCTTC. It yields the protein CASRSLGGVDYGYTF.

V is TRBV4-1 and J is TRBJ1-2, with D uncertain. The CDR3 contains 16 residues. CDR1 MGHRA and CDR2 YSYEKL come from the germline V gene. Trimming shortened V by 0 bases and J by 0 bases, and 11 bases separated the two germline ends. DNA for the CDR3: TGCGCCAGCAGCCAAGATACGGGAACCTCTAACTATGGCTACACCTTC. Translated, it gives CASSQDTGTSNYGYTF.

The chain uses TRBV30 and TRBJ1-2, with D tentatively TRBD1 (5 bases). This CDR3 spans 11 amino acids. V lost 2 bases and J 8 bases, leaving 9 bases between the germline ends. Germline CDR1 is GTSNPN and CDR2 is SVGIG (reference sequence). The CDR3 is CAWSTGGGYTF. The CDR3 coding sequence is TGTGCCTGGAGTACCGGGGGAGGCTACACCTTC.

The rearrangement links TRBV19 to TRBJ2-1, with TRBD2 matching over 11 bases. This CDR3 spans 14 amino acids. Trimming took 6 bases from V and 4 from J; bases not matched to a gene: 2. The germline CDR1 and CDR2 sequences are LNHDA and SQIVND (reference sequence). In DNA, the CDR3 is TGTGCCAGTAGGGCTAGCGGGGGGTACAATGAGCAGTTCTTC. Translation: CASRASGGYNEQFF.

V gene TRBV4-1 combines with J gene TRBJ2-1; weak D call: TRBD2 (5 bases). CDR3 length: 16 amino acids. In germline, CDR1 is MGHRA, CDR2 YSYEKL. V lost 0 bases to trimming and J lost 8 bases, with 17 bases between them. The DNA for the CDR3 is TGCGCCAGCAGCCAAGATCGATCAACCGGGGTGGATGAGCAGTTCTTC. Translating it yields CASSQDRSTGVDEQFF.

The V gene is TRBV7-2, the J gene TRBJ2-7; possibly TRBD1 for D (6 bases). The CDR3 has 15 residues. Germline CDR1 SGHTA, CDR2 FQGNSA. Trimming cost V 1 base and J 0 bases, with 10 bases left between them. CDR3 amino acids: CASSLGGGNSYEQYF. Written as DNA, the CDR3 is TGTGCCAGCAGCTTAGGTGGGGGCAACTCCTACGAGCAGTACTTC.